Listed below are T cell receptor beta chains from one sample, sequenced in a study of shared T cell receptors in the human thymus. Produced via immunoSEQ multiplex PCR; TCRdb's table is partial and in-frame only. The profile shows some 640,000 clones, about 89% of them singletons. These same records also appear under a second study, on human thymus T cells.

Sequencing used thymocytes. Receptors originate from a boy less than two years old with a congenital heart defect. CDR3s include the opening cysteine and the closing phenylalanine or tryptophan. A D gene is named only where the DNA matches it firmly. The size entry is marked missing in some rows and otherwise reads once, few, many or a size class.

d_call j_call v_call clone_size cdr3_aa cdr3_nt
TRBD1 TRBJ1-3 TRBV2 . CAREGASAGNTIYF TGTGCCAGGGAGGGGGCGTCGGCTGGAAACACCATATATTTT
TRBD1 TRBJ1-1 TRBV29-1 few CSVLGKTGRTEAFF TGCAGCGTCCTAGGGAAGACAGGGCGCACTGAAGCTTTCTTT
. TRBJ2-7 TRBV11-2 . CASSLNGGGSASHEQYF TGTGCCAGCAGCTTAAATGGTGGAGGTTCGGCAAGCCACGAGCAGTACTTC
. TRBJ2-6 TRBV25-1 . CASSEFDGAQSGANVLTF TGTGCCAGCAGTGAATTCGACGGAGCCCAATCTGGGGCCAACGTCCTGACTTTC
. TRBJ1-5 TRBV2 . CASSRGQRNQPQHF TGTGCCAGCAGCCGTGGACAGCGGAATCAGCCCCAGCATTTT
TRBD2 TRBJ2-1 TRBV19 . CASRPGLAGVWEQFF TGTGCCAGTAGACCGGGACTAGCGGGAGTTTGGGAGCAGTTCTTC
. TRBJ1-2 TRBV5-6 . CASRPRQLHPNYGYTF TGTGCCAGCAGACCTAGACAGCTACACCCTAACTATGGCTACACCTTC
. TRBJ1-1 TRBV4-1 . CASSLPAGNTEAFF TGCGCCAGCAGCCTCCCCGCGGGGAACACTGAAGCTTTCTTT
TRBD2 TRBJ2-1 TRBV5-6 . CASSPGTSWVKFF TGTGCCAGCAGCCCCGGGACTAGCTGGGTTAAGTTCTTC
TRBD2 TRBJ2-3 TRBV5-4 . CASSRGTSGRSTDTQYF TGTGCCAGCAGCCGGGGGACTAGCGGGAGGAGCACAGATACGCAGTATTTT
TRBD1 TRBJ1-6 TRBV6-1 few CASRVTGGNSPLHF TGTGCCAGCAGGGTGACAGGGGGCAATTCACCCCTCCACTTT
. TRBJ2-7 TRBV29-1 . CSVVAPPYEQYF TGCAGCGTTGTAGCGCCGCCCTACGAGCAGTACTTC
TRBD1 TRBJ2-7 TRBV28 . CASSSRQGSYEQYF TGTGCCAGCAGTTCGAGACAGGGTTCCTACGAGCAGTACTTC
TRBD2 TRBJ2-1 TRBV28 . CASSLLAGAPYNEQFF TGTGCCAGCAGTCTCCTAGCGGGGGCGCCGTACAATGAGCAGTTCTTC
. TRBJ1-5 TRBV6-1 . CASSAHQPQHF TGTGCCAGCAGTGCTCATCAGCCCCAGCATTTT
. TRBJ2-3 TRBV7-6 . CASSSRTHRKTRTSTDTQYF TGTGCCAGCAGCTCTCGGACCCACAGAAAAACGAGGACTAGCACAGATACGCAGTATTTT
. TRBJ2-1 TRBV4-1 . CASSQDNQRYNEQFF TGCGCCAGCAGCCAAGATAACCAGCGTTACAATGAGCAGTTCTTC
TRBD1 TRBJ2-3 TRBV28 . CASSFPRDRHTDTQYF TGTGCCAGCAGTTTTCCCCGGGACAGACACACAGATACGCAGTATTTT
. TRBJ1-5 TRBV28 . CASESLNQPQHF TGTGCCAGCGAGTCCTTGAATCAGCCCCAGCATTTT
. TRBJ2-6 TRBV15 . CATSRPPRGANVLTF TGTGCCACCAGCAGACCTCCCCGGGGGGCCAACGTCCTGACTTTC
. TRBJ1-5 TRBV10-2 . CATNPGFVSNQPQHF TGCGCCACGAACCCAGGGTTCGTTAGCAATCAGCCCCAGCATTTT
. TRBJ1-1 TRBV5-1 . CASSPPEGKNTEAFF TGCGCCAGCAGCCCCCCGGAGGGCAAGAACACTGAAGCTTTCTTT
. TRBJ1-3 TRBV7-9 . CASSLARGRRNTIYF TGTGCCAGCAGCTTAGCGCGGGGGAGACGGAACACCATATATTTT
TRBD1 TRBJ2-5 TRBV5-1 . CASSLALYGTGGGTQYF TGCGCCAGCAGCTTGGCCTTGTATGGGACAGGCGGAGGGACCCAGTACTTC
TRBD1 TRBJ2-7 TRBV27 . CASTDRGGQGDPNEQYF TGTGCCAGCACCGATCGGGGTGGACAGGGGGACCCTAACGAGCAGTACTTC
TRBD1 TRBJ2-5 TRBV7-6 . CASSQDREETQYF TGTGCCAGCAGCCAGGACAGGGAAGAGACCCAGTACTTC
. TRBJ2-2 TRBV10-2 . CASSESSGDTGELFF TGCGCCAGCAGTGAGTCATCGGGGGACACCGGGGAGCTGTTTTTT
TRBD2 TRBJ2-4 TRBV2 . CASSDGLAVLAKNIQYF TGTGCCAGCAGTGACGGACTAGCGGTACTAGCCAAAAACATTCAGTACTTC
. TRBJ1-4 TRBV7-2 . CASRLGRGSTNEKLFF TGTGCCAGCAGACTTGGGCGGGGATCAACTAATGAAAAACTGTTTTTT
TRBD2 TRBJ2-6 TRBV2 . CASSWGGVSSGANVLTF TGTGCCAGCAGCTGGGGGGGGGTTAGCTCTGGGGCCAACGTCCTGACTTTC
TRBD1 TRBJ1-3 TRBV4-3 . CASSQERGRHRGSSGNTIYF TGCGCCAGCAGCCAAGAGCGGGGACGCCACAGGGGCTCCTCTGGAAACACCATATATTTT
. TRBJ2-2 TRBV7-2 . CASSLMGPGWEDTGELFF TGTGCCAGCAGCTTAATGGGTCCAGGGTGGGAGGACACCGGGGAGCTGTTTTTT
TRBD2 TRBJ2-2 TRBV7-9 . CASSLRLAGVGGELFF TGTGCCAGCAGCTTACGGCTAGCGGGAGTTGGCGGGGAGCTGTTTTTT
. TRBJ1-4 TRBV6-1 . CASRGSDEKLFF TGTGCCAGCAGGGGCTCGGATGAAAAACTGTTTTTT
. TRBJ1-5 TRBV18 . CASSPRGFNQPQHF TGTGCCAGCTCACCAAGAGGTTTCAATCAGCCCCAGCATTTT
. TRBJ1-2 TRBV6-5 . CASSYSRQSNYGYTF TGTGCCAGCAGTTACTCGAGGCAGTCTAACTATGGCTACACCTTC
TRBD1 TRBJ1-4 TRBV28 . CASSESDRALFF TGTGCCAGCAGTGAGTCCGACAGGGCACTGTTTTTT
TRBD2 TRBJ2-5 TRBV29-1 . CSVAPGSGGREETQYF TGCAGCGTTGCCCCTGGAAGCGGGGGGCGGGAAGAGACCCAGTACTTC
. TRBJ1-5 TRBV6-1 . CASSVRSNQPQHF TGTGCCAGCAGTGTTCGTAGCAATCAGCCCCAGCATTTT
TRBD2 TRBJ2-4 TRBV5-4 . CASSQSGTSRAENIQYF TGTGCCAGCAGCCAGTCCGGGACTAGCAGGGCCGAAAACATTCAGTACTTC
. TRBJ2-7 TRBV11-3 . CASSSRAGEQYF TGTGCCAGCAGCTCGAGGGCGGGGGAGCAGTACTTC
. TRBJ2-1 TRBV15 . CATSRGGVSSYNEQFF TGTGCCACCAGCAGAGGCGGGGTATCATCCTACAATGAGCAGTTCTTC
. TRBJ2-7 TRBV18 . CASSPPDRYEQYF TGTGCCAGCTCCCCTCCAGACAGATACGAGCAGTACTTC
TRBD1 TRBJ1-3 TRBV5-5 . CASSPRKGQLSGNTIYF TGTGCCAGCAGCCCCCGGAAGGGACAGCTCTCTGGAAACACCATATATTTT
. TRBJ1-2 TRBV13 . CASSLAGVKPNYGYTF TGTGCCAGCAGCTTAGCCGGGGTGAAACCCAACTATGGCTACACCTTC
TRBD1 TRBJ1-2 TRBV9 . CASSLGQCCQLDSYGYTF TGTGCCAGCAGCCTGGGACAGTGTTGTCAGCTCGATTCCTATGGCTACACCTTC
. TRBJ2-6 TRBV4-3 . CASSPDTSGANVLTF TGCGCCAGCAGCCCCGACACCTCTGGGGCCAACGTCCTGACTTTC
TRBD2 TRBJ2-7 TRBV19 . CASSMGLAGGPSYEQYF TGTGCCAGTAGTATGGGACTAGCGGGAGGCCCATCCTACGAGCAGTACTTC
TRBD2 TRBJ2-1 TRBV6-4 . CASRRGTSGATNNEQFF TGTGCCAGCAGAAGAGGGACTAGCGGCGCGACTAACAATGAGCAGTTCTTC
. TRBJ1-5 TRBV27 . CASRGARSNQPQHF TGTGCCAGCCGGGGGGCTAGGAGCAATCAGCCCCAGCATTTT
TRBD2 TRBJ2-4 TRBV10-3 . CAIGSGVAKNIQYF TGTGCCATCGGTAGCGGGGTAGCCAAAAACATTCAGTACTTC
. TRBJ2-7 TRBV18 . CASSPTLLRSSYEQYF TGTGCCAGCTCACCCACCCTACTCCGATCCTCCTACGAGCAGTACTTC
. TRBJ2-2 TRBV6-1 . CASSEAQATNTGELFF TGTGCCAGCAGTGAGGCGCAGGCCACGAACACCGGGGAGCTGTTTTTT
TRBD2 TRBJ2-7 TRBV2 . CASSESRGGTYEQYF TGTGCCAGCAGTGAATCGCGGGGGGGCACTTACGAGCAGTACTTC
TRBD2 TRBJ2-7 TRBV2 . CASCGRTYEQYF TGTGCCAGCTGCGGGAGAACCTACGAGCAGTACTTC
TRBD1 TRBJ2-3 TRBV9 . CASSKTGGDTDTQYF TGTGCCAGCAGCAAGACAGGGGGCGATACAGATACGCAGTATTTT
. TRBJ2-3 TRBV5-4 . CASSLAGGSDTQYF TGTGCCAGCAGCTTGGCGGGGGGCTCAGATACGCAGTATTTT
TRBD1 TRBJ2-7 TRBV19 . CASSIRDRGSYEQYF TGTGCCAGTAGTATCCGGGACAGGGGATCCTACGAGCAGTACTTC
TRBD2 TRBJ2-1 TRBV10-3 . CAISEPATSGRIFLYNEQFF TGTGCCATCAGTGAGCCTGCCACTAGCGGGAGGATCTTCCTTTACAATGAGCAGTTCTTC